This passage covers 8 T cell receptor beta chains from one sample sequenced in a study of T cell responses to AZD1222 COVID-19 vaccine. Clones were sequenced by immunoSEQ multiplex PCR, and TCRdb holds only the in-frame ones, with some missing. The sample includes more than 60,000 clones, about nine tenths seen only once; the top ten take about 22%. The sequencing used peripheral blood, collected on day 0 of AZD1222 vaccination. These receptors originate from an adult in good health.

The V gene is TRBV5-8, the J gene TRBJ1-1; 7 positions match TRBD1. CDR1 and CDR2 from the germline V gene are SGHTS and YDEGEE. J lost 3 bases, V lost 2 bases, and 7 bases had no gene match. The CDR3 has 15 residues. The CDR3 region has the DNA TGTGCCAGCAGCTTTCGAGGAACAGGGGACACTGAAGCTTTCTTT. Protein: CASSFRGTGDTEAFF.

J is TRBJ2-7 and V is TRBV9, with 7 bases fitting TRBD2. The CDR3 sequence is 16 residues long. After removal of 3 bases from V and 6 bases from J, the junction contained 15 bases not matched to a gene. From germline, CDR1 is SGDLS and CDR2 YYNGEE. CDR3 DNA: TGTGCCAGCAGCGCGGGAATGGCGGGGGACCCCTCCGAGCAGTACTTC. It codes for CASSAGMAGDPSEQYF. Together with reference TRBV9 and TRBJ2-7, the CDR3 gives the full variable domain: DSGVTQTPKHLITATGQRVTLRCSPRSGDLSVYWYQQSLDQGLQFLIQYYNGEERAKGNILERFSAQQFPDLHSELNLSSLELGDSALYFCASSAGMAGDPSEQYFGPGTRLTVT.

The table lists this clone with a count of one. This rearrangement joins TRBV18 to TRBJ2-7; no clear D. Deletions cut 3 bases from V and 2 bases from J, with 8 bases between. Germline lookup yields CDR1 KGHSH and CDR2 LQKENI. This CDR3 is 13 amino acids long. The CDR3 DNA sequence: TGTGCCAGCTCACCCCCAGGAGCCTACGAGCAGTACTTC. The encoded protein is CASSPPGAYEQYF.

The V and J genes are TRBV28 and TRBJ1-1; a possible D gene is TRBD1 (6 bases). The CDR3 length is 13 residues. Germline CDR1 is MDHEN and CDR2 is SYDVKM. V shed 6 bases and J shed 7 bases, with 15 bases lying between them. CDR3 bases: TGTGCCAGCAGCACCCAGGGGCCAGGTGAAGCTTTCTTT. Its protein is CASSTQGPGEAFF.

The chain is built from TRBV2 and TRBJ1-5; no definite D call. V dropped 9 bases and J dropped 4 bases, with 13 bases sitting between them. Germline V gives CDR1 SNHLY, CDR2 FYNNEI. The CDR3 extends over 13 amino acids. CDR3 nucleotides: TGTGCCAGTTCAGGCTTTCCAAATCAGCCCCAGCATTTT. It is translated as CASSGFPNQPQHF.

The rearrangement links TRBV28 to TRBJ2-7; D unresolved. Germline CDR1 MDHEN, CDR2 SYDVKM. The CDR3 has 13 residues. V was trimmed by 4 bases and J by 2 bases, leaving 9 bases between them. CDR3 sequence: CASSSSYPYEQYF. For the CDR3, the DNA is TGTGCCAGCAGTTCAAGTTACCCCTACGAGCAGTACTTC. The variable domain in full, completed from reference TRBV28 and TRBJ2-7, reads DVKVTQSSRYLVKRTGEKVFLECVQDMDHENMFWYRQDPGLGLRLIYFSYDVKMKEKGDIPEGYSVSREKKERFSLILESASTNQTSMYLCASSSSYPYEQYFGPGTRLTVT.

The chain combines TRBV7-9 with TRBJ2-7; maybe TRBD1 (5 bases). The ends were cut back, 7 bases at V and 2 bases at J, with 15 bases in the middle. Germline V gene sequence: CDR1 SEHNR, CDR2 FQNEAQ (reference sequence). The CDR3 is made up of 14 amino acids. The CDR3 nucleotides are TGTGCCAGCACCCAGGGCCCCCGCCCCTACGAGCAGTACTTC. Amino acids: CASTQGPRPYEQYF.

The chain recombines TRBV6-5 with TRBJ2-1, with a tentative D call TRBD1 (6 bases). This CDR3 has 15 residues. Germline lookup yields CDR1 MNHEY and CDR2 SVGAGI. The ends were cut back, 2 bases at V and 1 base at J, with 9 bases in the middle. CDR3 region: CASSYSGQSYNEQFF. The CDR3 DNA reads TGTGCCAGCAGTTACAGTGGACAGTCCTACAATGAGCAGTTCTTC.